Listed below are T cell receptor beta chains from one sample, sequenced in a study of radiotherapy plus CTLA-4 blockade in lung cancer. Assay: immunoSEQ multiplex PCR; the TCRdb copy retains only in-frame clones and omits some. The sample has about 95,000 clones, roughly 85% seen once; the top ten hold around 0.8%. Sequencing was performed on peripheral blood, taken from a patient treated with radiotherapy plus ipilimumab. The receptor source for this set is a human donor with non-small cell lung cancer who had stable disease on radiotherapy plus ipilimumab. CDR3s include the opening cysteine and the closing phenylalanine or tryptophan. The order of the fields is J gene, D gene, clone size, V gene, CDR3 protein, CDR3 DNA. The D gene is left open where the match is weak. The size of a clone is reported for some rows only, either as once, few or many, or as a class for expanded clones.

TRBJ1-2	TRBD1	NA	TRBV4-2	CASSQETGGFYGYTF	TGTGCCAGCAGCCAAGAAACAGGGGGCTTCTATGGCTACACCTTC
TRBJ2-3	NA	NA	TRBV30	CAWSVGPMGGTDTQYF	TGTGCCTGGAGTGTAGGTCCCATGGGAGGCACAGATACGCAGTATTTT
TRBJ1-2	NA	NA	TRBV5-4	CASRVRGSYGYTF	TGTGCCAGCAGGGTGAGAGGGAGCTATGGCTACACCTTC
TRBJ2-4	NA	NA	TRBV7-2	CASSPPAEAKNIQYF	TGTGCCAGCAGCCCGCCTGCAGAAGCCAAAAACATTCAGTACTTC
TRBJ2-1	NA	NA	TRBV4-2	CASSPRPAGPYNEQFF	TGTGCCAGCAGCCCACGGCCCGCGGGGCCCTACAATGAGCAGTTCTTC
TRBJ2-2	NA	NA	TRBV5-1	CASSLAKTGELFF	TGCGCCAGCAGCTTGGCCAAAACCGGGGAGCTGTTTTTT
TRBJ2-3	NA	NA	TRBV19	CASSMLVAGHTDTQYF	TGTGCCAGTAGTATGTTAGTGGCAGGACACACAGATACGCAGTATTTT
TRBJ1-2	NA	NA	TRBV7-6	CASSPTLRNGYTF	TGTGCCAGCAGCCCAACCCTCAGGAATGGCTACACCTTC
TRBJ2-3	NA	NA	TRBV7-2	CASSLGLSPTDTQYF	TGTGCCAGCAGCTTAGGACTTTCTCCCACAGATACGCAGTATTTT
TRBJ2-7	NA	NA	TRBV20-1	CSGGSGYEQYF	TGCAGTGGGGGGAGCGGGTACGAGCAGTACTTC
TRBJ1-6	NA	NA	TRBV11-2	CASSLVGYNSPLHF	TGTGCCAGCAGCTTAGTTGGATATAATTCACCCCTCCACTTT
TRBJ2-1	NA	NA	TRBV10-3	CAISEISGEQFF	TGTGCCATCAGTGAGATATCAGGTGAGCAGTTCTTC
TRBJ2-1	TRBD2	NA	TRBV5-1	CASSTGLAGPYNEQFF	TGCGCCAGCAGCACAGGACTAGCGGGTCCCTACAATGAGCAGTTCTTC
TRBJ2-2	NA	NA	TRBV5-1	CASRKDTGELFF	TGCGCCAGCAGAAAAGACACCGGGGAGCTGTTTTTT
TRBJ2-7	TRBD1	NA	TRBV7-3	CARRDRLSEQYF	TGTGCCAGAAGGGACAGGCTCTCCGAGCAGTACTTC
TRBJ1-3	TRBD1	NA	TRBV5-1	CASSLGQGATGNTIYF	TGCGCCAGCAGCTTGGGACAGGGGGCGACTGGAAACACCATATATTTT
TRBJ2-1	TRBD2	NA	TRBV5-1	CASSLVLAGALVYEQFF	TGCGCCAGCAGCTTGGTGCTAGCGGGGGCCCTTGTCTATGAGCAGTTCTTC
TRBJ2-2	NA	NA	TRBV2	CASSEWSDGLNTGELFF	TGTGCCAGCAGTGAATGGTCGGACGGCCTGAACACCGGGGAGCTGTTTTTT
TRBJ1-4	TRBD1	NA	TRBV5-1	CASSRGQGPQTRTNEKLFF	TGCGCCAGCAGCCGGGGACAGGGGCCTCAAACTCGAACTAATGAAAAACTGTTTTTT
TRBJ2-5	NA	once	TRBV19	CASSIWAGETQYF	TGTGCCAGTAGTATCTGGGCGGGGGAGACCCAGTACTTC
TRBJ2-3	NA	NA	TRBV5-4	CASSSSTDTQYF	TGTGCCAGCAGCAGTAGCACAGATACGCAGTATTTT
TRBJ2-1	TRBD2	NA	TRBV7-8	CASSPQISSGGSNEQFF	TGTGCCAGCAGCCCCCAAATCTCTAGCGGGGGTTCCAATGAGCAGTTCTTC
TRBJ1-2	TRBD1	NA	TRBV4-1	CASSQGQGANYGYTF	TGCGCCAGCAGCCAAGGACAGGGCGCAAACTATGGCTACACCTTC
TRBJ2-3	TRBD2	NA	TRBV5-1	CASGPYGRGDPGTSGRRSTDTQYF	TGCGCCAGCGGTCCCTATGGGAGGGGGGACCCCGGGACTAGCGGGAGAAGGTCCACAGATACGCAGTATTTT
TRBJ1-2	NA	NA	TRBV7-9	CASSFTEGGYGYTF	TGTGCCAGCAGCTTTACTGAGGGGGGCTATGGCTACACCTTC
TRBJ2-6	NA	NA	TRBV7-2	CASSLGPGANVLTF	TGTGCCAGCAGCTTGGGGCCTGGGGCCAACGTCCTGACTTTC
TRBJ2-3	TRBD2	NA	TRBV6-6	CASRRLAGSTDTQYF	TGTGCCAGCAGGCGTCTAGCGGGGAGCACAGATACGCAGTATTTT
TRBJ2-7	TRBD1	NA	TRBV30	CAWRGQGISYEQYF	TGTGCCTGGCGGGGACAGGGGATATCCTACGAGCAGTACTTC
TRBJ2-5	NA	NA	TRBV9	CASSGGVDFLETQYF	TGTGCCAGCAGCGGAGGGGTGGATTTTTTAGAGACCCAGTACTTC
TRBJ2-7	TRBD2	once	TRBV2	CARSGTSGGWSYEQYF	TGTGCCAGAAGTGGGACTAGCGGGGGATGGTCCTACGAGCAGTACTTC
TRBJ2-4	NA	NA	TRBV6-6	CASSRPRNIQYF	TGTGCCAGCAGCCGCCCTAGAAACATTCAGTACTTC
TRBJ1-2	TRBD1	NA	TRBV2	CASRQGSYGYTF	TGTGCCAGTAGACAGGGGAGCTATGGCTACACCTTC
TRBJ2-1	NA	NA	TRBV29-1	CSVVGSYNEQFF	TGCAGCGTTGTCGGCAGCTACAATGAGCAGTTCTTC